A single sample gave rise to the 30 T cell receptor beta chains below, sequenced in a study of OX40 agonist ivuxolimab in advanced cancers. Library prep was done by the immunoSEQ multiplex PCR assay. TCRdb mirrors the immuneACCESS table, restricted to in-frame sequences. Some clones are absent from its copies; in checked studies, under half trace to an unresolved V gene, and the reason for the others is unknown. The sample table holds about 76,000 clones, of which under 90% were seen once. The top ten clones comprise 1.5% to 2% of the sample. Sequenced material: CD4+ or CD8+ T cells sorted from blood, taken in a trial of the OX40 agonist ivuxolimab. These receptors came from an adult with an advanced solid tumor such as melanoma, head and neck, liver or kidney cancer.

J is TRBJ2-1 and V is TRBV5-1; D ambiguous. Germline CDR1 is SGHRS and CDR2 is YFSETQ. V was clipped by 6 bases and J by 3 bases, with 13 bases between them. This CDR3 contains 14 residues. CDR3 amino acids: CASTVLGDYNEQFF. In nucleotides, the CDR3 is TGCGCCAGCACCGTGTTGGGTGACTACAATGAGCAGTTCTTC.

This clone was detected once. The gene calls are TRBV2 and TRBJ1-2; no definite D call. The V end was cut by 6 bases, the J end by 5 bases, with 16 bases between. CDR1 and CDR2 (germline): SNHLY, FYNNEI. This CDR3 has 14 residues. This CDR3 reads CASRASGEGYGYTF. CDR3 nucleotides: TGTGCCAGCAGAGCCTCGGGAGAAGGGTATGGCTACACCTTC.

This sequence joins TRBV19 and TRBJ1-6, with D maybe TRBD1 (6 bases). Looked up from germline, CDR1 is LNHDA and CDR2 is SQIVND (reference sequence). The CDR3 runs to 16 residues. The V end was cut by 4 bases, the J end by 4 bases, with 14 bases between. For the CDR3, the DNA is TGTGCCAGTAGTAGCGGGGGCAGGTCTTATAATTCACCCCTCCACTTT. It encodes CASSSGGRSYNSPLHF. The full variable domain, with the rest looked up from reference TRBV19 and TRBJ1-6, is DGGITQSPKYLFRKEGQNVTLSCEQNLNHDAMYWYRQDPGQGLRLIYYSQIVNDFQKGDIAEGYSVSREKKESFPLTVTSAQKNPTAFYLCASSSGGRSYNSPLHFGNGTRLTVT.

The V and J genes are TRBV7-2 and TRBJ2-7, with 9 bases identical to TRBD1. The V and J ends lost 3 bases and 5 bases, in that order; junction bases with no gene match: 5. Germline V lookup: CDR1 SGHTA, CDR2 FQGNSA. This CDR3 has 14 amino acids. The CDR3 region has the DNA TGTGCCAGCAGCTTGGGGACAGGGTCCCACGAGCAGTACTTC. This codes for CASSLGTGSHEQYF.

This clone appeared a single time. The chain has TRBV18 and TRBJ1-1; D is uncertain. Looked up from germline, CDR1 is KGHSH and CDR2 is LQKENI. Trimming removed 6 bases at V and 0 bases at J, with 17 bases between. CDR3 length: 16 amino acids. CDR3 amino acids: CASSPREASVNTEAFF. The DNA for the CDR3 is TGTGCCAGCTCCCCCCGAGAGGCCAGTGTGAACACTGAAGCTTTCTTT. The full variable domain, rest sourced from reference TRBV18 and TRBJ1-1, is NAGVMQNPRHLVRRRGQEARLRCSPMKGHSHVYWYRQLPEEGLKFMVYLQKENIIDESGMPKERFSAEFPKEGPSILRIQQVVRGDSAAYFCASSPREASVNTEAFFGQGTRLTVV.

CDR3 protein: CAISGRWGSSYEQYF. The CDR3 DNA reads as TGTGCCATCAGTGGCCGATGGGGGTCGTCCTACGAGCAGTACTTC. The chain links TRBV10-3 to TRBJ2-7; D tentatively reads TRBD1 or TRBD2 (5 bases each). In germline, CDR1 is ENHRY, CDR2 SYGVKD. Trimming removed 4 bases from V and 1 base from J, with 14 bases in between. The CDR3 covers 15 residues.

The V and J genes are TRBV12-5 and TRBJ2-6, with D possibly matching TRBD2 (6 bases). V was trimmed by 0 bases and J by 0 bases, leaving 18 bases between them. This CDR3 comprises 20 residues. Germline V CDR1 and CDR2: LGHNT, FRNRAP. In nucleotides, the CDR3 is TGTGCTAGTGGTTTGGTCCGGCGGGGTGGGTTAAACTCTGGGGCCAACGTCCTGACTTTC. It encodes CASGLVRRGGLNSGANVLTF.

The chain links TRBV5-1 to TRBJ1-1; perhaps TRBD1 as D (5 bases). The CDR3 totals 17 residues. Deletions cut 3 bases from V and 2 bases from J, with 20 bases between. Germline assignment: CDR1 SGHRS and CDR2 YFSETQ. This CDR3 is CASSSQPSAGPNTEAFF. CDR3 DNA: TGCGCCAGCAGCTCCCAACCCTCCGCAGGGCCCAACACTGAAGCTTTCTTT. Filled out from reference TRBV5-1 and TRBJ1-1, the complete variable domain reads KAGVTQTPRYLIKTRGQQVTLSCSPISGHRSVSWYQQTPGQGLQFLFEYFSETQRNKGNFPGRFSGRQFSNSRSEMNVSTLELGDSALYLCASSSQPSAGPNTEAFFGQGTRLTVV.

The chain carries TRBV9 and TRBJ2-2, with D unclear. The ends were cut back, 4 bases at V and 2 bases at J, with 15 bases in the middle. Germline values: CDR1 SGDLS, CDR2 YYNGEE. The CDR3 sequence is 16 residues long. The CDR3 reads CASSQDIQTNTGELFF. The CDR3 bases are TGTGCCAGCAGCCAGGATATCCAAACCAACACCGGGGAGCTGTTTTTT.

The V gene is TRBV30, the J gene TRBJ2-7; 8 positions match TRBD1. This CDR3 contains 15 residues. Per germline, CDR1 GTSNPN and CDR2 SVGIG (reference sequence). The V segment lost 1 base and the J segment 7 bases; nucleotides outside the gene matches: 12. CDR3: CAWSGLRGPGGEQYF. The DNA of the CDR3 is TGTGCCTGGAGTGGCCTCAGGGGGCCCGGTGGGGAGCAGTACTTC.

The chain is built from TRBV5-1 and TRBJ1-3; no firm D call. Germline V gives CDR1 SGHRS, CDR2 YFSETQ. The ends were cut back, 4 bases at V and 0 bases at J, with 14 bases in the middle. CDR3 size: 16 residues. The CDR3: CASSLGLPTSGNTIYF. CDR3 nucleotide sequence: TGCGCCAGCAGCCTGGGTCTACCCACCTCTGGAAACACCATATATTTT.

V usage is TRBV6-1 and J usage is TRBJ1-4; D possibly corresponds to TRBD1 (6 bases). V was clipped by 4 bases and J by 0 bases, with 9 bases between them. CDR3 size: 15 residues. Germline-derived CDR1 and CDR2 are MNHNS and SASEGT. The CDR3 DNA is TGTGCCAGCAGTGCCCGGACAGCAACTAATGAAAAACTGTTTTTT. It encodes CASSARTATNEKLFF.

The V gene is TRBV2, the J gene TRBJ1-4, with a tentative D call TRBD1 (5 bases). The CDR3 contains 14 residues. V was cut by 2 bases and J by 7 bases, with 11 bases left in between. Germline CDR1 and CDR2: SNHLY and FYNNEI. CDR3 residues: CASSENGGSEKLFF. DNA for the CDR3: TGTGCCAGCAGTGAAAACGGGGGTTCTGAAAAACTGTTTTTT.

The chain has TRBV15 and TRBJ1-2, with D tentatively TRBD1 (5 bases). The CDR3 is 14 amino acids. The germline V and J ends were trimmed by 1 base and 7 bases, with 13 bases remaining between them. Germline V gene data show CDR1 as LNHNV and CDR2 as YYDKDF (reference sequence). In nucleotides, the CDR3 is TGTGCCACCAGCAGAGCGCAGGGCAGAACTGGCTACACCTTC. It codes for CATSRAQGRTGYTF. Full variable domain (outside the CDR3, taken from reference TRBV15 and TRBJ1-2): DAMVIQNPRYQVTQFGKPVTLSCSQTLNHNVMYWYQQKSSQAPKLLFHYYDKDFNNEADTPDNFQSRRPNTSFCFLDIRSPGLGDTAMYLCATSRAQGRTGYTFGSGTRLTVV.

This sequence joins TRBV5-4 and TRBJ2-3; D is perhaps TRBD2 (6 bases). Trimming took 4 bases from V and 0 from J, leaving 12 bases between them. CDR3 length: 15 amino acids. The germline V gene has CDR1 SGHNT and CDR2 YYREEE (reference sequence). The CDR3 sequence: CASSTGLLSTDTQYF. CDR3 sequence (DNA): TGTGCCAGCAGCACAGGACTACTCAGCACAGATACGCAGTATTTT.

This clone turned up a few times. The chain links TRBV5-1 to TRBJ2-2; a weak D match, TRBD1 (5 bases). The germline CDR1 and CDR2 sequences are SGHRS and YFSETQ. The length of the CDR3 is 15 residues. V was pared by 1 base and J by 1 base, with 8 bases between. Here the CDR3 DNA reads TGCGCCAGCAGCTTGCAGGGTGGGAACACCGGGGAGCTGTTTTTT. It yields the protein CASSLQGGNTGELFF.

V usage is TRBV9 and J usage is TRBJ1-1; D gene ambiguous. Germline V gene sequence: CDR1 SGDLS, CDR2 YYNGEE. The V and J ends lost 0 bases and 4 bases respectively, with 13 bases between them. This CDR3 contains 15 residues. Written as DNA, the CDR3 is TGTGCCAGCAGCGTAGCGGGCAGATATGGCACTGAAGCTTTCTTT. Protein: CASSVAGRYGTEAFF.

V is TRBV21-1 and J is TRBJ2-5; the table's D call, TRBD1, has no DNA check behind it. TRBV21-1 is labeled a pseudogene. The CDR3 is 12 amino acids. The chain's CDR3 is CASIRGIETQYF. Here the CDR3 DNA reads TGTGCCAGCATCAGGGGGATAGAGACCCAGTACTTC.

The chain has TRBV6-5 and TRBJ2-7; D is perhaps TRBD1 (5 bases). Trimming took off 8 bases at V and 3 bases at J, with 17 bases between the two ends. CDR3 length equals 14 residues. Germline assignment: CDR1 MNHEY and CDR2 SVGAGI. Written as DNA, the CDR3 is TGTGCCAGCCGTTCAAACAGGCACCTCTACGAGCAGTACTTC. Its translation: CASRSNRHLYEQYF.

This chain joins TRBV7-9 and TRBJ1-4, with D perhaps matching TRBD1 (5 bases). Germline V CDR1 and CDR2: SEHNR, FQNEAQ (reference sequence). The CDR3 loop spans 16 amino acids. Trimming removed 6 bases at V and 4 bases at J, with 18 bases between. This CDR3 is CASRGRGAGRNEKLFF. DNA for the CDR3: TGTGCCAGCAGGGGGCGAGGGGCCGGTCGTAATGAAAAACTGTTTTTT.

This sequence joins TRBV6-6 and TRBJ2-7; perhaps TRBD1 as D (6 bases). Germline V gene lookup returns CDR1 MNHNY and CDR2 SVGAGI (reference sequence). This CDR3 contains 12 residues. Trimming removed 5 bases at V and 4 bases at J, with 9 bases between. The CDR3 reads CASSHREYEQYF. The CDR3 coding sequence is TGTGCCAGCAGTCACAGGGAATACGAGCAGTACTTC.

The table lists this clone with a few counts. This rearrangement joins TRBV11-2 to TRBJ1-6; D possibly corresponds to TRBD1 (6 bases). Germline CDR1 reads SGHAT; CDR2 reads FQNNGV. The CDR3 has 15 residues. Trimming stripped 0 bases from V and 10 bases from J, with 13 bases between. CDR3 DNA sequence: TGTGCCAGCAGCTTAGAGCCAGGGGTCCGGTCACCCCTCCACTTT. This encodes CASSLEPGVRSPLHF.

The CDR3 DNA sequence: TGTGCCAGCAGTCCTACCCGCAGGAGGTGGGATCAGCCCCAGCATTTT. It encodes CASSPTRRRWDQPQHF. This rearrangement joins TRBV2 to TRBJ1-5, with D hard to call. From germline, CDR1 is SNHLY and CDR2 FYNNEI. The CDR3 extends over 16 amino acids. Trimming removed 5 bases from V and 5 bases from J, with 19 bases in between.

The chain couples TRBV13 to TRBJ2-3; possibly TRBD2 for D (5 bases). CDR1 and CDR2 (germline): PRHDT, FYEKMQ (reference sequence). The CDR3 runs 13 residues. V shed 3 bases and J shed 2 bases, with 6 bases lying between them. The CDR3 region has the DNA TGTGCCAGCAGCTTGAGGGCCACAGATACGCAGTATTTT. This gives the protein CASSLRATDTQYF.

The V gene is TRBV2, the J gene TRBJ2-7; 7 bases fit TRBD1. The V segment lost 7 bases and the J segment 4 bases; nucleotides outside the gene matches: 10. Germline CDR1 reads SNHLY; CDR2 reads FYNNEI. The CDR3 has 14 residues. The CDR3: CASKGDSQDYEQYF. CDR3 nucleotide sequence: TGTGCCAGCAAGGGGGACAGCCAAGATTACGAGCAGTACTTC.

J is TRBJ2-3 and V is TRBV2; D not resolved. The CDR3 spans 13 residues. Looked up from germline, CDR1 is SNHLY and CDR2 is FYNNEI. Trimming pared 4 bases from V and 6 bases from J, leaving 11 bases between. The DNA for the CDR3 is TGTGCCAGCAGTGGGAACACACAGGATACGCAGTATTTT. This translates into CASSGNTQDTQYF.

The chain recombines TRBV4-2 with TRBJ1-6; weak D call: TRBD1 (5 bases). The CDR3 is made up of 16 amino acids. V was pared by 4 bases and J by 7 bases, with 17 bases between. CDR1 and CDR2 (germline): LGHNA, YNFKEQ. The CDR3 bases are TGTGCCAGCAGCCGTACCGGGACTAGAGGAAATTCACCCCTCCACTTT. Protein sequence: CASSRTGTRGNSPLHF.

This clone was counted once. The gene calls are TRBV9 and TRBJ2-3; D is unresolved. CDR3 length: 12 residues. CDR1 and CDR2 from the germline V gene are SGDLS and YYNGEE. The V gene lost 0 bases and the J gene lost 5 bases, with 4 bases spanning the gap. This CDR3 reads CASSVGGDTQYF. The CDR3 nucleotides are TGTGCCAGCAGCGTAGGAGGAGATACGCAGTATTTT.

V usage is TRBV5-1 and J usage is TRBJ2-7, with TRBD1 as a possible D gene (5 bases). The CDR3 is made up of 14 amino acids. The germline V gene encodes CDR1 SGHRS and CDR2 YFSETQ. With 1 base removed from V and 2 bases from J, the gap between germline ends came to 10 bases. CDR3 nucleotides: TGCGCCAGCAGCTTGAGTCAGGGTCCCTACGAGCAGTACTTC. It specifies CASSLSQGPYEQYF.

The chain combines TRBV7-3 with TRBJ2-6; tentatively, D is TRBD1 or TRBD2 (5 bases each). Per germline, CDR1 SGHTA and CDR2 FQGTGA. V lost 5 bases and J 4 bases, leaving 12 bases between the germline ends. This CDR3 region has 15 residues. CDR3 sequence (DNA): TGTGCCAGCAGCCCTAGCTGGGACGGGGCCAACGTCCTGACTTTC. Encoded protein: CASSPSWDGANVLTF.